This T cell receptor beta chain was sequenced for a study of control samples from healthy donors and cancer patients. The data were produced by immunoSEQ multiplex PCR, yet TCRdb's version contains in-frame clones alone and is incomplete. In the table there are some 130,000 clones, around 92% of which are singletons. The clonotype was recovered from a woman between 50 and 59 years old in good health. The sequenced sample was blood.

This CDR3 reads CSVGTTYGYTF. The CDR3 nucleotides read TGCAGCGTTGGGACGACCTATGGCTACACCTTC. V is TRBV29-1 and J is TRBJ1-2; unclear D gene. V was clipped by 4 bases and J by 4 bases, with 7 bases between them. CDR3 length equals 11 residues. Germline V lookup: CDR1 SQVTM, CDR2 ANQGSEA.